Below are 16 T cell receptor beta chains sequenced from a single sample in a study of radiotherapy plus CTLA-4 blockade in lung cancer. The protocol was immunoSEQ multiplex PCR, while the TCRdb copy is restricted to in-frame clones and leaves out a portion. The sample carries around 99,000 clones, about 90% recorded once. The sequenced sample was peripheral blood, obtained from a patient treated with radiotherapy plus ipilimumab. The receptors come from a human donor with non-small cell lung cancer that progressed on radiotherapy plus ipilimumab.

V is TRBV6-9 and J is TRBJ2-7; D is perhaps TRBD1 (6 bases). CDR3 length equals 15 residues. Trimming stripped 9 bases from V and 4 bases from J, with 22 bases between. Germline values: CDR1 MNHGY, CDR2 SVAAGI. The DNA of the CDR3 is TGTGCCAGGGTTGGTATACAGGGTTGCCAGTACGAGCAGTACTTC. It specifies CARVGIQGCQYEQYF.

The CDR3 is CASRAAGVTEAFF. The CDR3 DNA reads as TGTGCCAGCAGGGCCGCCGGGGTTACTGAAGCTTTCTTT. The V gene is TRBV2, the J gene TRBJ1-1; D gene uncertain. Trimming removed 6 bases from V and 5 bases from J, with 13 bases in between. There are 13 residues in the CDR3. Per the germline V gene, CDR1 is SNHLY and CDR2 is FYNNEI. Variable domain in full (rest from reference TRBV2 and TRBJ1-1): EPEVTQTPSHQVTQMGQEVILRCVPISNHLYFYWYRQILGQKVEFLVSFYNNEISEKSEIFDDQFSVERPDGSNFTLKIRSTKLEDSAMYFCASRAAGVTEAFFGQGTRLTVV.

This clone appeared a single time. The CDR3: CASSVDTTRQSRANVLTF. The CDR3 nucleotides read TGTGCCAGCAGTGTGGATACCACACGACAAAGTCGGGCCAACGTCCTGACTTTC. The chain is built from TRBV6-4 and TRBJ2-6; no reliable D call. V shed 4 bases and J shed 5 bases, with 21 bases lying between them. The V gene's germline CDR1 is MRHNA and CDR2 SNTAGT. The CDR3 totals 18 residues.

This clone has just a few counts. This chain connects TRBV9 to TRBJ1-2; a weak D match, TRBD1 (5 bases). The CDR3 consists of 14 residues. Germline CDR1 reads SGDLS; CDR2 reads YYNGEE. V lost 0 bases to trimming and J lost 3 bases, with 9 bases between them. CDR3 DNA sequence: TGTGCCAGCAGCGTAGGTCAGGGTTACTATGGCTACACCTTC. It is translated as CASSVGQGYYGYTF.

The gene calls are TRBV6-6 and TRBJ2-5; D possibly corresponds to TRBD1 (6 bases). CDR1 is MNHNY, CDR2 SVGAGI, per germline (reference sequence). CDR3 size: 13 residues. The V and J ends lost 6 bases and 5 bases respectively, with 13 bases between them. The CDR3: CASRQQGLETQYF. The CDR3 DNA is TGTGCCAGCAGGCAACAGGGTCTGGAGACCCAGTACTTC.

Of note for this clone: Distinct nucleotide sequences in the sample also encode this CDR3. The V call is TRBV6-5, the J call TRBJ2-3; no clear D gene. In germline, CDR1 is MNHEY, CDR2 SVGAGI. V lost 5 bases and J lost 6, with 6 bases in between. The CDR3 runs to 11 residues. The CDR3 spells CASSSGDTQYF. CDR3 nucleotides: TGTGCCAGCAGTAGTGGGGATACGCAGTATTTT.

Turning to this clone: This sample includes further DNA sequences coding for the same CDR3. The V gene is TRBV5-6, the J gene TRBJ2-1; D gene unclear. Germline-derived CDR1 and CDR2 are SGHDT and YYEEEE. The CDR3 contains 11 residues. V was clipped by 4 bases and J by 10 bases, with 9 bases between them. The CDR3 sequence is CASSLGWEQFF. The CDR3 DNA reads TGTGCCAGCAGCCTGGGGTGGGAGCAGTTCTTC.

The chain is built from TRBV5-1 and TRBJ2-7; TRBD2 aligns across 7 bases. The trim removed 6 bases at V and 2 bases at J, leaving 8 bases unmatched. The CDR3 runs to 14 residues. Germline V CDR1 and CDR2: SGHRS, YFSETQ. The CDR3 DNA is TGCGCCAGCACCCTAGCGGACCCAGCCTACGAGCAGTACTTC. Its protein product is CASTLADPAYEQYF.

The gene calls are TRBV11-3 and TRBJ2-1; the D is unclear. The length of the CDR3 is 14 residues. Trimming took off 5 bases at V and 0 bases at J, with 8 bases between the two ends. The V gene's germline CDR1 is SGHNT and CDR2 YENEEA. CDR3 DNA sequence: TGTGCCAGCAGCCCCCAGAGCTCCTACAATGAGCAGTTCTTC. Translation gives CASSPQSSYNEQFF.

The chain links TRBV5-6 to TRBJ2-3; unclear D gene. Between the trimmed V and J ends, which lost 0 bases and 0 bases, there was a span of 2 bases. Germline CDR1 is SGHDT and CDR2 is YYEEEE. There are 13 residues in the CDR3. This CDR3 is CASSLGSTDTQYF. CDR3 DNA: TGTGCCAGCAGCTTGGGGAGCACAGATACGCAGTATTTT.

This chain links TRBV5-1 with TRBJ2-5; 11 nucleotides align to TRBD2. V lost 4 bases and J lost 4; bases outside the gene matches: 6. Germline lookup yields CDR1 SGHRS and CDR2 YFSETQ. This CDR3 contains 15 residues. The CDR3 DNA sequence: TGCGCCAGCAGCATGCTAGCGGGAGGAGGAGAGACCCAGTACTTC. Translating it yields CASSMLAGGGETQYF. The full variable domain, in which reference TRBV5-1 and TRBJ2-5 provide the parts outside the CDR3, is KAGVTQTPRYLIKTRGQQVTLSCSPISGHRSVSWYQQTPGQGLQFLFEYFSETQRNKGNFPGRFSGRQFSNSRSEMNVSTLELGDSALYLCASSMLAGGGETQYFGPGTRLLVL.

The V gene is TRBV5-1, the J gene TRBJ1-2; 7 positions agree with TRBD1. Germline CDR1 is SGHRS and CDR2 is YFSETQ. The CDR3 runs 16 residues. V shed 2 bases and J 2 bases; nucleotides not matched to a gene: 9. In nucleotides, the CDR3 is TGCGCCAGCAGCTTAAGGACAGGTGGGGACAACTATGGCTACACCTTC. It specifies CASSLRTGGDNYGYTF.

This clone was seen only once. J is TRBJ2-5 and V is TRBV19; 10 nucleotides align to TRBD1. The germline CDR1 and CDR2 sequences are LNHDA and SQIVND (reference sequence). J gave up 7 bases and V 4 bases, and 6 bases lay outside the gene matches. The length of the CDR3 is 14 residues. Written as DNA, the CDR3 is TGTGCCAGTAGTACGACAGGGGGCTTAGGGACCCAGTACTTC. Translation gives CASSTTGGLGTQYF.

V usage is TRBV27 and J usage is TRBJ2-7, with 10 nucleotides matching TRBD2. Germline V gives CDR1 MNHEY, CDR2 SMNVEV (reference sequence). Unmatched junction bases numbered 3, after V lost 3 bases and J lost 4 bases. The CDR3 sequence is 14 residues long. CDR3 region: CASSFLAGVYEQYF. In nucleotides, the CDR3 is TGTGCCAGCAGTTTTCTAGCGGGAGTTTACGAGCAGTACTTC.

This chain joins TRBV29-1 and TRBJ2-1; TRBD2 agrees at 8 bases. V lost 0 bases and J lost 2; bases outside the gene matches: 6. Germline V gives CDR1 SQVTM, CDR2 ANQGSEA. The CDR3 is 16 residues long. The CDR3 coding sequence is TGCAGCGTTGAAGATGCGGTACTAGCGGCCTACAATGAGCAGTTCTTC. The encoded protein is CSVEDAVLAAYNEQFF.

V gene TRBV2 combines with J gene TRBJ2-5, with D possibly TRBD2 on 6 matching bases. The germline V gene has CDR1 SNHLY and CDR2 FYNNEI. This CDR3 comprises 14 residues. Trimming removed 4 bases from V and 5 bases from J, with 14 bases in between. DNA of the CDR3: TGTGCCAGCAGTGCCGGATGGGGGGTCGAGACCCAGTACTTC. Translating gives CASSAGWGVETQYF.